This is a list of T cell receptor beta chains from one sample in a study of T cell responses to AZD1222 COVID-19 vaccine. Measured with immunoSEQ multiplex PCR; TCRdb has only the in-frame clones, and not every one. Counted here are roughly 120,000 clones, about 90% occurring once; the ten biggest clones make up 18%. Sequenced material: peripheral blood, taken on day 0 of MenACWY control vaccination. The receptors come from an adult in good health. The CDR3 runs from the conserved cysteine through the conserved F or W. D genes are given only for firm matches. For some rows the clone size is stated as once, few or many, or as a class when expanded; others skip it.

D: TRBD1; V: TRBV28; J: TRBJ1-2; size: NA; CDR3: CASSSGTGIHRTHGYTF; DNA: TGTGCCAGCAGTTCCGGGACAGGAATCCACCGAACTCATGGCTACACCTTC
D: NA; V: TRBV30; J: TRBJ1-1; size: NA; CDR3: CAWSGNRMTEAFF; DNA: TGTGCCTGGAGTGGGAACAGGATGACTGAAGCTTTCTTT
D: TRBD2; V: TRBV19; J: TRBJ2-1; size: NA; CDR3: CASSSNGAGAYNEQFF; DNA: TGTGCCAGTAGCAGCAATGGAGCGGGAGCCTACAATGAGCAGTTCTTC
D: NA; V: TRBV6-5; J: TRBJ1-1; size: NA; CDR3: CASRRGMRANTEAFF; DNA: TGTGCCAGCAGGCGCGGGATGAGGGCGAACACTGAAGCTTTCTTT
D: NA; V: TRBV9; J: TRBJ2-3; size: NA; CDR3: CASSVEVGSGTDTQYF; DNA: TGTGCCAGCAGCGTAGAGGTGGGATCGGGCACAGATACGCAGTATTTT
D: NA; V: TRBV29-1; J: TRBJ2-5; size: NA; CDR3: CSVEISRETQYF; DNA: TGCAGCGTTGAAATTAGCCGTGAGACCCAGTACTTC
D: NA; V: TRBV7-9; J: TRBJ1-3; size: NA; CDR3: CASRGRDEPGNTIYF; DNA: TGTGCCAGCAGGGGCCGGGACGAACCTGGAAACACCATATATTTT
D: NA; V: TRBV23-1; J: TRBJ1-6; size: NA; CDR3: CASSRGRGGLFSFSSYNSPLHF; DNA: TGCGCCAGCAGCCGTGGGCGGGGGGGGCTCTTTTCCTTTAGCTCCTATAATTCACCCCTCCACTTT
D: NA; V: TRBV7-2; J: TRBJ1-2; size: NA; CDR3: CANSEAGHYGYTF; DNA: TGTGCCAATTCGGAGGCGGGGCACTATGGCTACACCTTC
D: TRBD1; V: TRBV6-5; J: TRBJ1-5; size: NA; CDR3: CASIRGDSRNQPQHF; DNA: TGTGCCAGCATAAGGGGGGACAGCCGCAATCAGCCCCAGCATTTT
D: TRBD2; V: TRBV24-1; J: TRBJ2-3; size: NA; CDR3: CATSDPIAGSTDTQYF; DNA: TGTGCCACCAGTGACCCGATAGCGGGAAGCACAGATACGCAGTATTTT
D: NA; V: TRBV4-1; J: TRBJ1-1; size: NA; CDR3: CASRSLTEAFF; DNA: TGCGCCAGCAGGAGTTTAACTGAAGCTTTCTTT
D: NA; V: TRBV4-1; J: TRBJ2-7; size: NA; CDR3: CASSKGRGRGQLYEQYF; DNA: TGCGCCAGCAGCAAAGGGCGCGGGCGCGGGCAACTCTACGAGCAGTACTTC
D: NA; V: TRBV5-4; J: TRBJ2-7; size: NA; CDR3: CASSLGQARVGEQYF; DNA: TGTGCCAGCAGCTTGGGACAGGCGCGAGTTGGAGAGCAGTACTTC
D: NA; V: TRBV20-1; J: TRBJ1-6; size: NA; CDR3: CSARTATALHF; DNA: TGCAGTGCTAGAACGGCCACGGCCCTCCACTTT
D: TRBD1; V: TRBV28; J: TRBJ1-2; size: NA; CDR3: CATGTANYGYTF; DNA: TGTGCCACAGGGACAGCAAACTATGGCTACACCTTC
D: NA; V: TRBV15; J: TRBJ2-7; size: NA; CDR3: CATSRGSRGEQYF; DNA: TGTGCCACCAGCAGAGGGTCCAGGGGTGAGCAGTACTTC
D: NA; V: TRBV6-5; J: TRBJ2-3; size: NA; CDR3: CASSYGLITDTQYF; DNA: TGTGCCAGCAGTTATGGACTGATCACAGATACGCAGTATTTT
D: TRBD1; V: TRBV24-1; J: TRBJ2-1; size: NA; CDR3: CATSVYRGMSNEQFF; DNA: TGTGCCACCAGTGTTTACAGGGGGATGTCGAATGAGCAGTTCTTC
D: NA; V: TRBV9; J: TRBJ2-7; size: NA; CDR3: CASSADPTGEEQYF; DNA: TGTGCCAGCAGCGCGGACCCCACGGGGGAGGAGCAGTACTTC
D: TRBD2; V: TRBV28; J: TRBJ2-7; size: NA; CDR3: CASKTSANYEQYF; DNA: TGTGCCAGCAAGACTAGCGCCAACTACGAGCAGTACTTC
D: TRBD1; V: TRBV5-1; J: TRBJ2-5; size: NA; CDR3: CASSLQATGKETQYF; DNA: TGCGCCAGCAGCTTGCAAGCGACAGGGAAAGAGACCCAGTACTTC
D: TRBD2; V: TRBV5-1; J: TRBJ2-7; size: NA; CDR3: CASSLGASGSAEQYF; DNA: TGCGCCAGCAGCTTGGGGGCTAGCGGGAGTGCCGAGCAGTACTTC
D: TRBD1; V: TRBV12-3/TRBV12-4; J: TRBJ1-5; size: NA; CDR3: CASSQTGDQPQHF; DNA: TGTGCCAGCAGTCAAACAGGGGATCAGCCCCAGCATTTT
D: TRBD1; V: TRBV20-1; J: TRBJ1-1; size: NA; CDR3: CSASTYRGLSTTEAFF; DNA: TGCAGTGCTAGTACGTACAGGGGGCTGAGTACGACTGAAGCTTTCTTT
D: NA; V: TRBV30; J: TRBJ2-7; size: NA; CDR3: CAWSVRRSSYEQYF; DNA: TGTGCCTGGAGCGTCAGGAGGAGCTCCTACGAGCAGTACTTC
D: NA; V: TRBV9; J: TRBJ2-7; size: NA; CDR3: CASSSTMDGTAQYF; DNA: TGTGCCAGCAGCTCTACCATGGACGGTACGGCGCAGTACTTC
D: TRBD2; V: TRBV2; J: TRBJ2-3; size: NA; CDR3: CASRREVTDTQYF; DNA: TGTGCCAGCAGGCGGGAGGTCACAGATACGCAGTATTTT
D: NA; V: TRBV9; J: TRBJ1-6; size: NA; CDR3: CASSARDGNSPLHF; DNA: TGTGCCAGCAGCGCCCGGGACGGTAATTCACCCCTCCACTTT
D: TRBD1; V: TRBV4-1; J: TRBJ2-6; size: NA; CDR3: CASSQGGRGRTGANVLTF; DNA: TGCGCCAGCAGCCAAGGCGGCAGGGGGCGAACTGGGGCCAACGTCCTGACTTTC
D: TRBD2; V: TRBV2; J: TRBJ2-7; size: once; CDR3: CASSGGLGAYEQYF; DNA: TGTGCCAGCAGTGGAGGACTAGGGGCCTACGAGCAGTACTTC
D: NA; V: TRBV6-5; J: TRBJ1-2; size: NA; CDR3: CASIYLAAGNYGYTF; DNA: TGTGCCAGCATCTACCTAGCGGCGGGAAACTATGGCTACACCTTC
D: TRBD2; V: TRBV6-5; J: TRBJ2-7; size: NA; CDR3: CASSRPGTTTYEQYF; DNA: TGTGCCAGCAGTCGACCCGGGACTACTACCTACGAGCAGTACTTC
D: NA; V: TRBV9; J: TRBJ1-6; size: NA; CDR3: CASSPGGDNSPLHF; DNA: TGTGCCAGCAGCCCTGGGGGGGATAATTCACCCCTCCACTTT
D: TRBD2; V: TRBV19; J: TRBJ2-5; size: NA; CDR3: CASSWDGRQAQYF; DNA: TGTGCCAGTAGCTGGGACGGGAGGCAGGCCCAGTACTTC
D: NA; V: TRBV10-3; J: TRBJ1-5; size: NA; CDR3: CAISEVFSSNQPQHF; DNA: TGTGCCATCAGTGAGGTCTTCTCTAGCAATCAGCCCCAGCATTTT
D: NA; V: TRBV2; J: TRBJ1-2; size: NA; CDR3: CASSEQGIARGYTF; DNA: TGTGCCAGCAGTGAACAGGGGATAGCTCGGGGCTACACCTTC
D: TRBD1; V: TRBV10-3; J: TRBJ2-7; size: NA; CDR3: CATRGQGGDEQYF; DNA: TGTGCCACCCGGGGACAGGGGGGAGACGAGCAGTACTTC
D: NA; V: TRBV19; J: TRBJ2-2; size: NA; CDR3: CASSIRLVNRDGELFF; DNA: TGTGCCAGTAGTATCCGACTCGTAAACAGGGACGGGGAGCTGTTTTTT
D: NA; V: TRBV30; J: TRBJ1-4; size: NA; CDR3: CAWGGTPRGPNEKLFF; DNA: TGTGCCTGGGGAGGGACCCCACGGGGCCCTAATGAAAAACTGTTTTTT
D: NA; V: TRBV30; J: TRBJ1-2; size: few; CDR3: CAWSVGPPATYGYTF; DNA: TGTGCCTGGAGTGTCGGTCCCCCCGCTACATATGGCTACACCTTC
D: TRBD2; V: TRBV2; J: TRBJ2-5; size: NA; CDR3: CASSWTSGIETQYF; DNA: TGTGCCAGCAGCTGGACTAGCGGGATTGAGACCCAGTACTTC
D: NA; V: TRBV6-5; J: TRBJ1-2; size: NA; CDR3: CASSYFGAGINYGYTF; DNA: TGTGCCAGCAGTTACTTCGGCGCAGGGATTAACTATGGCTACACCTTC
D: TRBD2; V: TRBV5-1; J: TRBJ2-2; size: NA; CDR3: CASSPPKGLAGGRSGELFF; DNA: TGCGCCAGCAGCCCCCCAAAGGGACTAGCGGGAGGGCGAAGCGGGGAGCTGTTTTTT
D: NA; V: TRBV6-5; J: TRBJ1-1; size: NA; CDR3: CASTKRRLDGTEAFF; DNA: TGTGCCAGCACCAAACGGAGGCTTGACGGAACTGAAGCTTTCTTT
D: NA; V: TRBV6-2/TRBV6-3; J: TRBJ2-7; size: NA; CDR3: CASSTRLDFEQYF; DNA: TGTGCCAGCAGTACCAGACTAGATTTCGAGCAGTACTTC
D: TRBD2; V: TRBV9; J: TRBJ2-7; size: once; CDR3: CASSVGMTSGRNEQYF; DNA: TGTGCCAGCAGCGTAGGAATGACTAGCGGGAGAAACGAGCAGTACTTC
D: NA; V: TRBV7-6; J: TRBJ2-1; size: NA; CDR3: CASSPGESKQFF; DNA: TGTGCCAGCAGCCCAGGGGAGTCCAAGCAGTTCTTC
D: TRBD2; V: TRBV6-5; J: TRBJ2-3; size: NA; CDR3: CASSGSPDTQYF; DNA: TGTGCCAGTAGCGGGAGTCCAGATACGCAGTATTTT
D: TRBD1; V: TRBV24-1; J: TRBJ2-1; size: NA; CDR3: CATSALWSQGGNEQFF; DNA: TGTGCCACCAGTGCTCTATGGTCACAGGGGGGCAATGAGCAGTTCTTC
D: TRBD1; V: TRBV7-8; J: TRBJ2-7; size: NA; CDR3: CASSTGTGVHEQYF; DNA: TGTGCCAGCAGCACCGGGACAGGGGTCCACGAGCAGTACTTC
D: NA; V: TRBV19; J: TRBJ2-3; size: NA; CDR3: CASSPRARNTDTQYF; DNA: TGTGCCAGTAGTCCAAGGGCCCGGAACACAGATACGCAGTATTTT